This TCR beta chain stems from a study of identical twins (dated by TCRdb to the mid-2010s). Turning to the overall study: To test whether fetal clonotypes persist, this study deep-sequenced TCR alpha and beta repertoires from monozygotic twins, from unrelated adults of various ages, and from cord blood. Replicate twin experiments were performed at different times using different library preparation protocols to rule out contamination. Study-wide conclusions, independent of this receptor: In monozygotic twins, recombination models systematically underestimated out-of-frame TCR alpha sharing, but the models matched the sharing seen between unrelated individuals. Fewer insertions were carried by abundant cord blood beta clonotypes, a similar but weaker trend appeared in young adult naive repertoires, and no such trend appeared in memory repertoires. A weaker excess of twin sharing was found in beta out-of-frame sequences because the signal-to-noise ratio was lowered by fewer shared sequences. Invariant T cells such as MAIT and iNKT could partly confound zero-insertion analyses, although diverse VJ usage argued against such confounding for most clonotypes. Compared with coincidental sharing between unrelated individuals, an excess of low generation-probability sequences was observed among out-of-frame TCR alpha sequences shared between twins. Because the same donors could not be followed over many years, the conclusions relied on cross-sectional statistical analysis.

At the junction V is shortened by 6 bases and J by 1 base, with 7 bases in between. The germline V gene encodes CDR1 MDHEN and CDR2 SYDVKM. The CDR3 starts with the cysteine, ends with the phenylalanine, and has 12 residues. Only CDR3 DNA remains: 36 bases, in frame from the first base. All donors were healthy Caucasians. Three pairs of female monozygotic twins, all aged about 18 to 30 years, made up the twin cohort. Positive isolation kits from Invitrogen were used to isolate the CD4+ and CD8+ T cell populations. Library prep was done by 5' RACE. Sequenced using an Illumina HiSeq 2000. Template switching introduced a universal primer binding site; the final cDNA contained a unique molecular identifier, enabling accurate counting of TCR cDNA molecules. Specific primers in the conserved constant-segment region were used to synthesize first-strand cDNA for the TCR alpha and beta chains. Each cDNA library was double barcoded, with a SMART-Mk sample barcode plus Illumina barcodes, to control for contamination. TruSeq adapter sequences and Illumina sample barcodes were added in two successive PCR steps. TCR alpha and beta cDNA libraries were sequenced on the Illumina HiSeq platform with custom primers. Turning to the authors' computational methods: Unique molecular identifiers were extracted from raw reads with MiGEC, and CDR3 positions were determined with MiXCR. Recombination models were inferred per individual with the repgenHMM and IGoR tools using an EM algorithm. Shared clonotype analysis was performed with the tcR package in R, normalizing sharing by the product of cloneset sizes. Out-of-frame nonproductive sequences were analyzed to study raw recombination free of thymic and clonal selection effects. The raw public reads went through TCRdb reprocessing: fastp at Q25, MiXCR clone calling, in-frame beta chains kept. Entries are consolidated by CDR3 protein sequence, retaining the most common genes and DNA. None of the V and J calls come from the authors' own analysis; TCRdb made them. The sample table records roughly 220,000 distinct CDR3 sequences; 6% to 7% of these occur just once. Of the sample, about 14% is held by the ten largest clones.

At least ten counts were recorded for this clonotype. Its antigen is unknown. No base-level quality is on record; no much larger clone is a single base apart. These data also featured in a second study, about T cells expressing NK-cell markers. According to the second study: Three sorted T-cell subsets (CD3+CD56+NKG2C+, CD3+CD56+NKG2C- and CD3+CD56-NKG2C+) from fewer than 10 donors had their TCR beta-chain repertoires profiled. Of the eight sequenced donors, seven were found to be HCMV-seropositive and one was found to be HCMV-seronegative. To restrict sorting to alphabetaTCR-expressing T cells, an anti-gammadeltaTCR antibody was added in several experiments. In six donors, the dominant CD3+CD56+NKG2C+ clonotypes were among the top 10 CD8+ clonotypes and accounted for roughly 1.0-7.0% of CD8+ T cells. Those dominant clonotypes were again the most abundant among CD3+CD56-NKG2C+ cells in a handful of donors, at 28.3-60.1%. It remained unclear whether the expanded NKG2C-expressing T cell clones were specific for HCMV antigens. All eight donors whose samples were sequenced were randomly selected healthy volunteers, three of them men and five women. A commercial ELISA kit detecting HCMV-specific IgG in serum was used to determine HCMV serostatus. MIGEC handled demultiplexing of the reads and grouping by UMI, while MiTCR was used to assemble and quantify clonotypes. Only TCR cDNA sequences supported by at least two reads were kept to exclude erroneous sequences. The tcR package was used for downstream repertoire analysis, with clonotypes matched between fractions based on CDR3 nucleotide sequence plus V segment. VDJmatch was used to annotate antigen specificity against VDJdb, with one amino acid substitution in CDR3 allowed.

Here the chain combines TRBV28 and TRBJ2-7; no D segment can be confidently identified. The sample consisted of CD8+ T cells sorted from blood. This TCR was recovered from a woman between 18 and 30 years old in good health. The CDR3 in this case is CASSTQSYEQYF. Here is the DNA: TGTGCCAGCAGCACCCAGTCCTACGAGCAGTACTTC.